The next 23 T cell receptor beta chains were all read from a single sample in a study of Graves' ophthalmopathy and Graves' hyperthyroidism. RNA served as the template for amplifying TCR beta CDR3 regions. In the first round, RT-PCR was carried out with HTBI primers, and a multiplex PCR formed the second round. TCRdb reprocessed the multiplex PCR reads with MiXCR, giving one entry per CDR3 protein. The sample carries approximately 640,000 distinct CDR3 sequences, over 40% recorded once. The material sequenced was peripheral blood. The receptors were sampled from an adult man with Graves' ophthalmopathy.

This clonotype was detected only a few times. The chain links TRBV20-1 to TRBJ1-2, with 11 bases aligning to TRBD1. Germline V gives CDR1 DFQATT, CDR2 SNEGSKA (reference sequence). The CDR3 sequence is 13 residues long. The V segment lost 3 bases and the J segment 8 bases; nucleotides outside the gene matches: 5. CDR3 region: CSASRDRGVGYTF. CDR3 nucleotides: TGCAGTGCTAGTCGGGACAGGGGGGTCGGCTACACCTTC.

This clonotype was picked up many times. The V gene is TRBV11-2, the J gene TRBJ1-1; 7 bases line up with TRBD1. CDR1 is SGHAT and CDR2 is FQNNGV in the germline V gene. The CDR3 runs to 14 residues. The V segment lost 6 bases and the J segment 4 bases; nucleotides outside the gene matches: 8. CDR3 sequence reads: CASSSYRGGTEAFF. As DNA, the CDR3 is TGTGCCAGCAGTTCCTACAGGGGTGGCACTGAAGCTTTCTTT.

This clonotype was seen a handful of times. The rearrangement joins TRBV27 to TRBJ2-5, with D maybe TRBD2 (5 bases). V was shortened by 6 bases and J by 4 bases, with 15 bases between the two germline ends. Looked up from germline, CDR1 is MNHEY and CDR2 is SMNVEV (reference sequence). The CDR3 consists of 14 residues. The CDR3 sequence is CASSRRGGRETQYF. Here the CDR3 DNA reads TGTGCCAGCAGCCGGCGCGGAGGACGAGAGACCCAGTACTTC.

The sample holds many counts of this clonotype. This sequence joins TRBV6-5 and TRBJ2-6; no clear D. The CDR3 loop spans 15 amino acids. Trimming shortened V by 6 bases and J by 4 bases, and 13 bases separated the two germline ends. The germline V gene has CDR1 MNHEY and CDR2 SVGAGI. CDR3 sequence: CASSSSYTGANVLTF. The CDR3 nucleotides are TGTGCCAGCAGCTCCTCCTATACCGGGGCCAACGTCCTGACTTTC.

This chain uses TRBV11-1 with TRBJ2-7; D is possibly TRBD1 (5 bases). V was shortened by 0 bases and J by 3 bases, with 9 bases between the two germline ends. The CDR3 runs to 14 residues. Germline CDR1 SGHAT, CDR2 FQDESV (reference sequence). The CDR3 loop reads CASSLADRFYEQYF. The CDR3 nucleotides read TGTGCCAGCAGCTTAGCTGACAGATTCTACGAGCAGTACTTC.

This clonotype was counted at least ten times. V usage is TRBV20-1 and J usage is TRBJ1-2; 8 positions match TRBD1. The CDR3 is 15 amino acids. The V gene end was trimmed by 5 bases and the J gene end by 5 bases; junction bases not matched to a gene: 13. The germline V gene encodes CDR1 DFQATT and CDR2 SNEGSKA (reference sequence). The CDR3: CSAGRSGTGGYGYTF. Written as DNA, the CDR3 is TGCAGTGCTGGCCGTTCTGGGACAGGAGGATATGGCTACACCTTC.

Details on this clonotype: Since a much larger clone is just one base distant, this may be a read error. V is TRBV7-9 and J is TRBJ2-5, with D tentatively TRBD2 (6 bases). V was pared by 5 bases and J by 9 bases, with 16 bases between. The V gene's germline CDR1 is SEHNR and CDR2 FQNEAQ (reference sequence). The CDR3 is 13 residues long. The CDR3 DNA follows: TGTGCCAGCAGCGTAAGGGTTGGGGAGGCCCAGTACTTC. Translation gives CASSVRVGEAQYF.

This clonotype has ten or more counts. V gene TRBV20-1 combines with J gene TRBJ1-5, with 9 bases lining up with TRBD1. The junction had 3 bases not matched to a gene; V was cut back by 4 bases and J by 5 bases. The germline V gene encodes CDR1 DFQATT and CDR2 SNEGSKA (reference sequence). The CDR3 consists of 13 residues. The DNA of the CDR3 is TGCAGTGCTATAACAGGGGGCGATCAGCCCCAGCATTTT. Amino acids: CSAITGGDQPQHF.

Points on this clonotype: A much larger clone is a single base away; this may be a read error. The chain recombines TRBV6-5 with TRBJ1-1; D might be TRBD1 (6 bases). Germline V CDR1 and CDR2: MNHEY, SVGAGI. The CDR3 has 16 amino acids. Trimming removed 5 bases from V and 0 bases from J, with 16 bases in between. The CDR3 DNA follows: TGTGCCAGCAGTGCATACAGGGAGGGTATGAACACTGAAGCTTTCTTT. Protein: CASSAYREGMNTEAFF.

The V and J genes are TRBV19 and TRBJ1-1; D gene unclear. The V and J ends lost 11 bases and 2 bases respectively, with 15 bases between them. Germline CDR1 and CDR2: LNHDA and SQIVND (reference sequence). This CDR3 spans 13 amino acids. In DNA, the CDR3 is TGTGCCTGGAGTGATTCCCCTAACACTGAAGCTTTCTTT. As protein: CAWSDSPNTEAFF.

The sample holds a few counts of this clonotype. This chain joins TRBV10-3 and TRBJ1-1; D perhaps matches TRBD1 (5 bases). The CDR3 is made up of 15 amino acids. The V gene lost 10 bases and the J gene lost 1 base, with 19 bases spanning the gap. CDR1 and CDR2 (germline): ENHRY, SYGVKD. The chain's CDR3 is CASIWATQGNTEAFF. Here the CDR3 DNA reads TGTGCCAGCATATGGGCCACTCAGGGGAACACTGAAGCTTTCTTT.

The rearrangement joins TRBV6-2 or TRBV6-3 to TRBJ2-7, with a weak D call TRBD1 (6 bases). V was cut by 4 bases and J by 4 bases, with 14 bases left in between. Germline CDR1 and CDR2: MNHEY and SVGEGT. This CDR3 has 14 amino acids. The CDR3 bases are TGTGCCAGCAGTTCCTCCAGGGGCTCATACGAGCAGTACTTC. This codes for CASSSSRGSYEQYF.

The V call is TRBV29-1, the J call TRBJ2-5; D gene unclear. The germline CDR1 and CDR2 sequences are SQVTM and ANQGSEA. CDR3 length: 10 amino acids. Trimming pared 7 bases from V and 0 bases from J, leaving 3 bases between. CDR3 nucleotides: TGCAGCGGAAACCAAGAGACCCAGTACTTC. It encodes CSGNQETQYF.

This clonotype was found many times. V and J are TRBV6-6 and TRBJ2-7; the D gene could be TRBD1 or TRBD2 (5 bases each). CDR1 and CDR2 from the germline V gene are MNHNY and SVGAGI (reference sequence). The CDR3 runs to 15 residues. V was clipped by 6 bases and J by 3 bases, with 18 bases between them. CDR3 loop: CASRPSGTSNYEQYF. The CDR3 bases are TGTGCCAGCAGGCCCAGTGGGACCTCAAACTACGAGCAGTACTTC.

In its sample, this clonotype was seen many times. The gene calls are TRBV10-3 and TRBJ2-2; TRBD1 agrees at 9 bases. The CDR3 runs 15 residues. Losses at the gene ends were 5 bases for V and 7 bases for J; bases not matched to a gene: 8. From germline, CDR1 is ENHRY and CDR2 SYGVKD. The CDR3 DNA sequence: TGTGCCATCAGTAACCGGGACAGGGCCGTCGGGGAGCTGTTTTTT. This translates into CAISNRDRAVGELFF.

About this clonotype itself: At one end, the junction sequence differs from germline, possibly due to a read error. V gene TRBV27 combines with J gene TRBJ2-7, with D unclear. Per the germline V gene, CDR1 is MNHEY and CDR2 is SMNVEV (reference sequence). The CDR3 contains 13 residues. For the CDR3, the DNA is TGTGCCAGCAGTTTCGGCTTTTCCTACGAGCAGCACTTC. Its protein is CASSFGFSYEQHF.

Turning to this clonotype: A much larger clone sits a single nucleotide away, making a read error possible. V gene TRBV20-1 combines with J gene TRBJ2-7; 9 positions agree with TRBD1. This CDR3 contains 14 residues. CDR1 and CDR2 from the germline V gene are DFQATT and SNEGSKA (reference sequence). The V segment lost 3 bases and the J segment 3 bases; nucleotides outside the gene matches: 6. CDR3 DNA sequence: TGCAGTGCTAGGCAACAGGGGGCCCACTACGAGCAGTACTTC. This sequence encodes CSARQQGAHYEQYF.

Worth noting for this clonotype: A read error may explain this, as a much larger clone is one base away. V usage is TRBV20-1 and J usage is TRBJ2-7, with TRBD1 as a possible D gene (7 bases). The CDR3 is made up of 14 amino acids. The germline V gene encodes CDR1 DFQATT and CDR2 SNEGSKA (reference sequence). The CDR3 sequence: CSARDRRGRYEQDF. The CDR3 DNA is TGCAGTGCTAGAGATCGGAGGGGGCGGTACGAGCAGGACTTC.

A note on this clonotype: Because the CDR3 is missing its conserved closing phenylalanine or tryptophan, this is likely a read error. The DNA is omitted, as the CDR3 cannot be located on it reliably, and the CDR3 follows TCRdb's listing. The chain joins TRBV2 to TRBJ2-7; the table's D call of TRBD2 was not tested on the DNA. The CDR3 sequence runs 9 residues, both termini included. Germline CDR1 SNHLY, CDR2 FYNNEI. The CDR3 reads CASRAGDSY.

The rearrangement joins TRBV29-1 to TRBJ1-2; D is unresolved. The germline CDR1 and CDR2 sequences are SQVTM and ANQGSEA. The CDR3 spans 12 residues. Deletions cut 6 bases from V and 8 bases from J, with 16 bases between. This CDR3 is CSVPGESGGYTF. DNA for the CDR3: TGCAGCGTCCCTGGGGAATCGGGAGGCTACACCTTC.

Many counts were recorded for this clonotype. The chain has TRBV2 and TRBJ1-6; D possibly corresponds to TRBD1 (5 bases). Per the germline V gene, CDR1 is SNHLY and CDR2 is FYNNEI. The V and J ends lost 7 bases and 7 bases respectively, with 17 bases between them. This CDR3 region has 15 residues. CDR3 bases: TGTGCCAGCATCCCACGGTGGGGCGGAAATTCACCCCTCCACTTT. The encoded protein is CASIPRWGGNSPLHF.

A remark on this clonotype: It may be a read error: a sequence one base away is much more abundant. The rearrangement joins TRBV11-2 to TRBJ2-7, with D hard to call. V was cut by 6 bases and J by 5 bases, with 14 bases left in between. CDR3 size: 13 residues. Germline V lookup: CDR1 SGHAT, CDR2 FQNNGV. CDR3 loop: CASSVTAPNEQYF. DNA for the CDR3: TGTGCCAGCAGTGTTACAGCTCCCAACGAGCAGTACTTC.

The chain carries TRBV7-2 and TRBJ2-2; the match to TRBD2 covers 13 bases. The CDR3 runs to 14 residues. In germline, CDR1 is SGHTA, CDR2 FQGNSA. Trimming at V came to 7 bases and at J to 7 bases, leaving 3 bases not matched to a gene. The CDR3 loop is CASNRLAGGGELFF. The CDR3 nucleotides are TGTGCCAGCAACCGACTAGCGGGGGGCGGGGAGCTGTTTTTT. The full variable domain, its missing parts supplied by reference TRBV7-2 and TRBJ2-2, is GAGVSQSPSNKVTEKGKDVELRCDPISGHTALYWYRQSLGQGLEFLIYFQGNSAPDKSGLPSDRFSAERTGGSVSTLTIQRTQQEDSAVYLCASNRLAGGGELFFGEGSRLTVL.